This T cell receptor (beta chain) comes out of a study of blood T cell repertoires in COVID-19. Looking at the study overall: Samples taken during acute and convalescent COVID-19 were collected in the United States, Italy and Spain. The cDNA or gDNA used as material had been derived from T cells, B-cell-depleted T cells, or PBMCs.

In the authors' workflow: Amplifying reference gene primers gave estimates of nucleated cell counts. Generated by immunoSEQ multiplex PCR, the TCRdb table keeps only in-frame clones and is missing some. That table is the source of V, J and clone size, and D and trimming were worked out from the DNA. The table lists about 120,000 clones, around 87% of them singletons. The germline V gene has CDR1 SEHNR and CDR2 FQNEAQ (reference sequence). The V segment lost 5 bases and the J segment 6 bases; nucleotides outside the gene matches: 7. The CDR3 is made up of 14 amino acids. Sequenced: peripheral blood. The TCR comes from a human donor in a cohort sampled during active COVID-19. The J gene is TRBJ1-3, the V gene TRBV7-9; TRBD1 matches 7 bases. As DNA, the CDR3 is TGTGCCAGCAGCCCCTGGGACAGACTAAACACCATATATTTT. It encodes CASSPWDRLNTIYF.